The source of this T cell receptor beta chain is a study of blood T cell repertoires in COVID-19. Study-wide context: Researchers got acute and convalescent COVID-19 samples from the United States, Italy and Spain. PBMCs, B-cell-depleted T cells, or T cells provided the cDNA or gDNA that made up the material.

As handled by the study authors: Reference gene primer amplification gave nucleated cell count estimates. Here immunoSEQ multiplex PCR was the method, and the copy in TCRdb shows in-frame clones only, minus some. V and J calls and clone size come straight from that table; D and trimming were deduced from the DNA. In the table there are approximately 360,000 clones, about 90% of which are singletons. CDR1 is SGDLS, CDR2 YYNGEE, per germline. V lost 6 bases and J 4 bases, leaving 22 bases between the germline ends. The CDR3 loop spans 16 amino acids. This chain uses TRBV9 with TRBJ1-2; D uncertain. The sequencing sample was made of peripheral blood. The clonotype originates from a man in his forties with acute or convalescent COVID-19. Written as DNA, the CDR3 is TGTGCCAGCACCCTATCCGGGGAGGTAGGATTCTATGGCTACACCTTC. Protein product: CASTLSGEVGFYGYTF.